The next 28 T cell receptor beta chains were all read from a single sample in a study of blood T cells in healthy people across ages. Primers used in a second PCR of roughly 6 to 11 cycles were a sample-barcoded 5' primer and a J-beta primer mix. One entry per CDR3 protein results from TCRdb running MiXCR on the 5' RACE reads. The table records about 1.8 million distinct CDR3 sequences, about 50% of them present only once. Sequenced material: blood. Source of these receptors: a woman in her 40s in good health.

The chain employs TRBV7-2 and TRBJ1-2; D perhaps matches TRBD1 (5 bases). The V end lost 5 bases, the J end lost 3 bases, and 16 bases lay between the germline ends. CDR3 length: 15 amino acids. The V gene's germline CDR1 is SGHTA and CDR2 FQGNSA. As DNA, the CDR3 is TGTGCCAGCAGCATACTAAGGGACGGCGACTATGGCTACACCTTC. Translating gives CASSILRDGDYGYTF.

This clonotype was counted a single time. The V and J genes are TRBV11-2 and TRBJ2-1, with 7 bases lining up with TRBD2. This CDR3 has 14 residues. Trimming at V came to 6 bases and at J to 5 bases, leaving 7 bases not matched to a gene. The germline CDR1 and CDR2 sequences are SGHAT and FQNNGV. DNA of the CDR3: TGTGCCAGCAGTCGAGATAGCGGGCACAATGAGCAGTTCTTC. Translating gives CASSRDSGHNEQFF.

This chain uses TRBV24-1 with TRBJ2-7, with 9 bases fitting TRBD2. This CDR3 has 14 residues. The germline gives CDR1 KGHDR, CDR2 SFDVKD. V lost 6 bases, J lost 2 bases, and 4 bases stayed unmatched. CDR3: CATSPAGGPYEQYF. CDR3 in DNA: TGTGCCACCAGTCCCGCGGGGGGGCCCTACGAGCAGTACTTC.

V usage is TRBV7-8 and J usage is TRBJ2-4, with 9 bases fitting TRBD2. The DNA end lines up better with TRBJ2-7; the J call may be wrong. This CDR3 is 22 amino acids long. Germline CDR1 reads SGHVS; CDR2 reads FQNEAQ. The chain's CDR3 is CASSLGLGPTKGLAGFGYEQYF. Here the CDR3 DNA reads TGTGCCAGCAGCTTAGGCCTGGGACCGACCAAGGGGCTAGCGGGGTTTGGCTACGAGCAGTACTTC.

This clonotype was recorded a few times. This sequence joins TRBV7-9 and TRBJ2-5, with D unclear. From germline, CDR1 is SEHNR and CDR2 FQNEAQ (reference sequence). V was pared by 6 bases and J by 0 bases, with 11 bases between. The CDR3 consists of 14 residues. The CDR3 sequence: CASRLHGNQETQYF. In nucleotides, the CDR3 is TGTGCCAGCAGACTACACGGAAACCAAGAGACCCAGTACTTC.

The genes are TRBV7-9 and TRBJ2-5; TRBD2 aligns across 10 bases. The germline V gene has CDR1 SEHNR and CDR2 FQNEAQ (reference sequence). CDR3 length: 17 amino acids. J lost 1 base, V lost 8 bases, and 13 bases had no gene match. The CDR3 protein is CASGPTGIAGGQETQYF. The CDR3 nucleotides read TGTGCCAGCGGTCCAACCGGGATAGCGGGGGGCCAAGAGACCCAGTACTTC.

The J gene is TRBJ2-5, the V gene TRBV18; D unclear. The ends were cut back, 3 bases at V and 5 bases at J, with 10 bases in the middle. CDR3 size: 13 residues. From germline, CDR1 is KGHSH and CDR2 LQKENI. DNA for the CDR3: TGTGCCAGCTCACCCCCCACCAGGGAGACCCAGTACTTC. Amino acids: CASSPPTRETQYF.

The CDR3 spells CASSLVAGGAIYEQFF. The CDR3, as DNA: TGTGCCAGCAGCTTAGTAGCGGGGGGCGCCATATATGAGCAGTTCTTC. The chain links TRBV7-2 to TRBJ2-1; 10 bases map to TRBD2. The CDR3 contains 16 residues. Germline-derived CDR1 and CDR2 are SGHTA and FQGNSA. J lost 8 bases, V lost 1 base, and 8 bases had no gene match.

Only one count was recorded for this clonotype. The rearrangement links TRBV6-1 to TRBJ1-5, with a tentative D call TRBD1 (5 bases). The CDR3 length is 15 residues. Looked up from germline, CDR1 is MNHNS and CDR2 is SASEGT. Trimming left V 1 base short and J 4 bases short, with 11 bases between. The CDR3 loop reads CASSEVGGVNQPQHF. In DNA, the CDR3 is TGTGCCAGCAGTGAAGTCGGAGGGGTAAATCAGCCCCAGCATTTT.

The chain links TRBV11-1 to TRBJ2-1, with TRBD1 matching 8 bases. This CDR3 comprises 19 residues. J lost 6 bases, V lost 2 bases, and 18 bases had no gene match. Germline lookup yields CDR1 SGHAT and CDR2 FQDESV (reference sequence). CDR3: CASSLQPLTGEKLSNEQFF. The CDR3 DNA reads TGTGCCAGCAGCTTACAACCCCTGACAGGGGAGAAACTAAGCAATGAGCAGTTCTTC.

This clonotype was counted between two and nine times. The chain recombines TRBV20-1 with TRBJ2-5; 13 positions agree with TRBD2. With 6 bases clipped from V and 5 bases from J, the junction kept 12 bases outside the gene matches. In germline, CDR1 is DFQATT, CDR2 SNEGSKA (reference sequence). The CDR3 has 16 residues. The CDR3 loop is CSASGHGLAGVETQYF. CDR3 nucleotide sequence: TGCAGTGCCTCGGGACACGGACTAGCGGGGGTGGAGACCCAGTACTTC.

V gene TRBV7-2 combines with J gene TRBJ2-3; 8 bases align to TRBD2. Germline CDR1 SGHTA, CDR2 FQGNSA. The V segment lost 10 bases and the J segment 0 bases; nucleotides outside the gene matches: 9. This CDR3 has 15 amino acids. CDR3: CATGVAGPSTDTQYF. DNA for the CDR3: TGTGCCACGGGGGTAGCGGGACCTAGCACAGATACGCAGTATTTT.

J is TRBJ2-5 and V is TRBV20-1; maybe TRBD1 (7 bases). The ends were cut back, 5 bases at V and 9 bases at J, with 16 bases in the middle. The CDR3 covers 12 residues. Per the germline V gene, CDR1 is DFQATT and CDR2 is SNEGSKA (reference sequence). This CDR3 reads CSAYRGGLPQYF. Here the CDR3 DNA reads TGCAGTGCTTACAGGGGCGGACTACCCCAGTACTTC.

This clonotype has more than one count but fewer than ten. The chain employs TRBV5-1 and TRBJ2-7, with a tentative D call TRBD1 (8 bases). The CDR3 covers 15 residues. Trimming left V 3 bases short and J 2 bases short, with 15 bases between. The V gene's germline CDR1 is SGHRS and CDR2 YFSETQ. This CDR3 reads CASSSSGTGPYEQYF. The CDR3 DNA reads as TGCGCCAGCAGCTCCAGCGGGACAGGACCCTACGAGCAGTACTTC.

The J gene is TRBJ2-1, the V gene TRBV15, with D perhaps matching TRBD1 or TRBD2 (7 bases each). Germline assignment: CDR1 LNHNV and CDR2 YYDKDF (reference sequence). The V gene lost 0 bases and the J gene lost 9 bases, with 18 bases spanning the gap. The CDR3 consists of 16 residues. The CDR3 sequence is CATSRDEGQRGGEQFF. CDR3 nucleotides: TGTGCCACCAGCAGAGATGAGGGACAGCGGGGTGGTGAGCAGTTCTTC.

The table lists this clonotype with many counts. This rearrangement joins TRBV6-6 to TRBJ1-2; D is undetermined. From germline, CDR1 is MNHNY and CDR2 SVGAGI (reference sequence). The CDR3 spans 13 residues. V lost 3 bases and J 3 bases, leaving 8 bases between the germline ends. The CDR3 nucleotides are TGTGCCAGCAGTTATTCAGGAGACTATGGCTACACCTTC. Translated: CASSYSGDYGYTF.

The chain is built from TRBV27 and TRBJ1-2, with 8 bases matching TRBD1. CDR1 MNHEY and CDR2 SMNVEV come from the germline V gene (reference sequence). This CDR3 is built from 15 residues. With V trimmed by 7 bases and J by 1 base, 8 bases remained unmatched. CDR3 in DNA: TGTGCCAGCATGTCGGGGACAGGAGTTAACTATGGCTACACCTTC. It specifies CASMSGTGVNYGYTF.

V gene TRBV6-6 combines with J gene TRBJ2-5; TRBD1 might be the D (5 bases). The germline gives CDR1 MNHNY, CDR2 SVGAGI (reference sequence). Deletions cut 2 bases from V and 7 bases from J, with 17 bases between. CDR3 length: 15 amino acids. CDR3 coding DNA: TGTGCCAGCAGTTACCAGGGTGGGAAAGTTGGGACCCAGTACTTC. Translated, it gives CASSYQGGKVGTQYF.

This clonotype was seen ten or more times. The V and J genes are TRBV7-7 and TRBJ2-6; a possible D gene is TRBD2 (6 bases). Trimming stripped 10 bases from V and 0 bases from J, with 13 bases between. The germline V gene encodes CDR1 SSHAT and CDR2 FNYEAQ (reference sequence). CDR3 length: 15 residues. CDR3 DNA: TGTGCCATCCCGGACGGGAGCTCTGGGGCCAACGTCCTGACTTTC. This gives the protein CAIPDGSSGANVLTF.

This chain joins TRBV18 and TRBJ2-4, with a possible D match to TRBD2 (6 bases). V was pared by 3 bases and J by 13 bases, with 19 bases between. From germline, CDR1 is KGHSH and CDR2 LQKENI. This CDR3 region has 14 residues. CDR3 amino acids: CASSPELGPGEQYF. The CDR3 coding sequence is TGTGCCAGCTCACCCGAGTTGGGGCCGGGAGAGCAGTACTTC.

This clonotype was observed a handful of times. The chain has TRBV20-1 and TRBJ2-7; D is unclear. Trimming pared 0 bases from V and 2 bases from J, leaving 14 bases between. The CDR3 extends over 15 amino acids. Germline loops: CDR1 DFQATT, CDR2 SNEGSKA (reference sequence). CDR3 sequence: CSARDDGPPPYEQYF. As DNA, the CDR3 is TGCAGTGCTAGAGATGACGGCCCGCCCCCCTACGAGCAGTACTTC.

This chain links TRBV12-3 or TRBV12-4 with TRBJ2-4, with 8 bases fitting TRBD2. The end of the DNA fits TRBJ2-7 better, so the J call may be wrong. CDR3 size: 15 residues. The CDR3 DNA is TGTGCCAGCAGTTTAGAGGGGACTAGTAACTACGAGCAGTACTTC. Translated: CASSLEGTSNYEQYF.

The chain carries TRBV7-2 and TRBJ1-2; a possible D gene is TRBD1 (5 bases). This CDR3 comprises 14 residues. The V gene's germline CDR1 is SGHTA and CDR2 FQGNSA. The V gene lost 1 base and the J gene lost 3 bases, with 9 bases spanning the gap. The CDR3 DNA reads TGTGCCAGCAGCTTAGATACAGGCGACTATGGCTACACCTTC. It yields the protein CASSLDTGDYGYTF.

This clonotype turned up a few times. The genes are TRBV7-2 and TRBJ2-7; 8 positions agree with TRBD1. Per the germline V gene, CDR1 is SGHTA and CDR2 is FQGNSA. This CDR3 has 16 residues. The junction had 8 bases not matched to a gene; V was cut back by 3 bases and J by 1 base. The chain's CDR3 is CASSFTFRDRSYEQYF. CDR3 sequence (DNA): TGTGCCAGCAGCTTCACTTTCCGGGACAGGTCCTACGAGCAGTACTTC.

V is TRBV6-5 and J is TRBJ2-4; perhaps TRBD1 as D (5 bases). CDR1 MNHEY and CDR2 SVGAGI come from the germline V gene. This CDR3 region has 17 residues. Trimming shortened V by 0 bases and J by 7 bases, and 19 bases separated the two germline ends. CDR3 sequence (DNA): TGTGCCAGCAGTTACTCGATAAACTCTGGGGCAGGCAACATTCAGTACTTC. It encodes CASSYSINSGAGNIQYF.

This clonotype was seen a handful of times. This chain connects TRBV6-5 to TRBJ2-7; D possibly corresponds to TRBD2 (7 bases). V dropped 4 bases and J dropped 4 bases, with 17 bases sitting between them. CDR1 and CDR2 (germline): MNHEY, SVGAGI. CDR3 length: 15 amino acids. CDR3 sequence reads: CASSSFSGGGYEQYF. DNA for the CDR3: TGTGCCAGCAGTTCCTTCTCGGGGGGCGGGTACGAGCAGTACTTC.

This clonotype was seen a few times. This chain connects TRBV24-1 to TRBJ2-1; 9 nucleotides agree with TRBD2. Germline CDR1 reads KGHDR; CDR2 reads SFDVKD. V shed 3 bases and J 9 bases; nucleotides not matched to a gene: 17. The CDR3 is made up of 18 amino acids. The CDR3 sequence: CATSDGYRSGGPDGEQFF. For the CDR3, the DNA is TGTGCCACCAGTGATGGCTATAGGAGCGGGGGGCCTGATGGTGAGCAGTTCTTC.

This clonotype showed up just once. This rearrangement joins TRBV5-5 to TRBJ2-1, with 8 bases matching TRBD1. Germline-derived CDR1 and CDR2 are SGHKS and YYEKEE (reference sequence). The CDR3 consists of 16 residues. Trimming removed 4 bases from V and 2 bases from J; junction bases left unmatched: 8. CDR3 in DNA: TGTGCCAGCAGCCCACCCGGGACAGGCCCCTACAATGAGCAGTTCTTC. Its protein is CASSPPGTGPYNEQFF.